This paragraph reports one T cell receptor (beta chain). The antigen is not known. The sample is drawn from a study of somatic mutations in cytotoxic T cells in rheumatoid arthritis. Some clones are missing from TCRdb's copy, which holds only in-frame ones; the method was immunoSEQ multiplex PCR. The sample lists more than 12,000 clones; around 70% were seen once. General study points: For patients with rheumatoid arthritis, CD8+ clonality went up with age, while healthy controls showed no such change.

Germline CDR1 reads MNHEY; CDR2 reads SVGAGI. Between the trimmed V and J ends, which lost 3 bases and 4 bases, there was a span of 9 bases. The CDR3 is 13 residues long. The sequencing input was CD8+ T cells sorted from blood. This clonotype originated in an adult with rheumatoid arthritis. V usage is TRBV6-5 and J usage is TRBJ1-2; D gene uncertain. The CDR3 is CASSYRGGYGYTF. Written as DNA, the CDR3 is TGTGCCAGCAGTTATCGGGGTGGCTATGGCTACACCTTC.